The clone carrying this T cell receptor beta chain was detected only a few times. Its specificity is not known. The donors, healthy Caucasians from Russia, were aged roughly 6 to 90. Primed by a sample-barcoded 5' primer and a J-beta primer mix, a second PCR proceeded for roughly 6 to 12 cycles. TCRdb reprocessed the 5' RACE reads via MiXCR and lists one record per CDR3 protein. The table includes 1.2 million to 1.5 million distinct CDR3 sequences, roughly 59% detected once. Germline V gene data show CDR1 as MGHDK and CDR2 as SYGVNS. V lost 2 bases, J lost 4 bases, and 5 bases lay in between. There are 12 residues in the CDR3. This record belongs to a study of blood T cells in healthy people across ages. Study-level results: Unsorted PBMC material precluded a definitive naive versus antigen-experienced comparison. Whereas aged donors had fewer naive CD4+ cells, long-lived donors had more of them and higher diversity. CMV status of donors was unknown, possibly confounding expanded clonotype changes.

This clonotype was obtained from a man aged 18 to 29 in good health. Sequenced material: blood. The V call is TRBV25-1, the J call TRBJ1-2, with D perhaps TRBD1 (5 bases). The CDR3 sequence is CASSEQGYGYTF. For the CDR3, the DNA is TGTGCCAGCAGTGAACAGGGCTATGGCTACACCTTC.